The following is a T cell receptor (beta chain) sequence with its context. Its antigen remains unknown. The Oncomine TCR Beta short-read assay sequenced DNA from cultured CD4+ T cells. From the PCR reads, TCRdb called clonotypes with MiXCR, one entry per CDR3 protein. In the table there are 20,000 to 25,000 distinct CDR3 sequences, around half of which are singletons. This record belongs to a study of vaccination and CD4 T cells after COVID-19. The treatment denotes: approximately 9-day PBMC culture with coronavirus spike peptide pools or control peptides (ViraFEST assay). First, ViraFEST expanded antigen-specific T cells with peptide pools, and next it sequenced the TCRs. Wells contained fewer than 2.5 million PBMCs each, and these were cultured with about 9.9 IU/ml IL-2 and roughly 9.6 ug/ml peptide pools. In germline, CDR1 is SGHKS, CDR2 YYEKEE (reference sequence). The junction had 6 bases not matched to a gene; V was cut back by 6 bases and J by 0 bases. The CDR3 runs 15 residues.

Input material: CD4+ T cells from blood, cultured in vitro. The chain joins TRBV5-5 to TRBJ2-1, with TRBD2 matching 7 bases. The origin of this receptor is a human donor who had recovered from COVID-19. CDR3 in amino acids: CASTEREGSYNEQFF. The CDR3 DNA reads TGTGCCAGCACCGAGAGGGAGGGCTCCTACAATGAGCAGTTCTTC. The full variable domain, in which reference TRBV5-5 and TRBJ2-1 provide the parts outside the CDR3, is DAGVTQSPTHLIKTRGQQVTLRCSPISGHKSVSWYQQVLGQGPQFIFQYYEKEERGRGNFPDRFSARQFPNYSSELNVNALLLGDSALYLCASTEREGSYNEQFFGPGTRLTVL.